A single sample is the source of the 7 T cell receptor beta chains below, sequenced in a study of T cell responses to AZD1222 COVID-19 vaccine. The table came from immunoSEQ multiplex PCR; TCRdb's copy has only in-frame clones and leaves some out. The sample lists some 150,000 clones, about 92% occurring once. Sequencing used peripheral blood, obtained on day 0 of MenACWY control vaccination. All receptors come from an adult in good health.

This chain joins TRBV6-5 and TRBJ1-2; a possible D gene is TRBD1 (6 bases). Germline V gene sequence: CDR1 MNHEY, CDR2 SVGAGI. CDR3 size: 11 residues. V shed 6 bases and J shed 6 bases, with 8 bases lying between them. CDR3: CASSRGDGYTF. The CDR3 coding sequence is TGTGCCAGCAGCAGGGGCGATGGCTACACCTTC.

This chain connects TRBV5-1 to TRBJ2-5, with 10 bases that match TRBD1. CDR3 length: 16 residues. V dropped 8 bases and J dropped 3; count of bases not matched to a gene: 13. CDR1 is SGHRS, CDR2 YFSETQ, per germline. The CDR3 here is CASESLGQGSEETQYF. In DNA, the CDR3 is TGCGCCAGTGAGAGCCTGGGACAGGGGAGCGAAGAGACCCAGTACTTC.

With respect to this clone: One end of the junction varies from germline; a read error may be responsible. The chain links TRBV4-2 to TRBJ1-2, with a possible D match to TRBD1 (5 bases). Germline lookup yields CDR1 LGHNA and CDR2 YNFKEQ. CDR3 length equals 14 residues. The CDR3 nucleotides read TGTGCCAGCAACCAAGGCAGGGAATTGGACGGCTACACCTTC. This sequence encodes CASNQGRELDGYTF.

This rearrangement joins TRBV7-2 to TRBJ1-2, with TRBD1 matching over 7 bases. With 1 base clipped from V and 4 bases from J, the junction kept 9 bases outside the gene matches. CDR3 length: 16 amino acids. CDR1 is SGHTA, CDR2 FQGNSA, per germline. CDR3 coding DNA: TGTGCCAGCAGCTTAGGACTTTTGGGACAGACCTATGGCTACACCTTC. This codes for CASSLGLLGQTYGYTF.

The V call is TRBV27, the J call TRBJ1-1, with D unresolved. The V and J ends lost 4 bases and 2 bases respectively, with 17 bases between them. This CDR3 contains 16 residues. In germline, CDR1 is MNHEY, CDR2 SMNVEV (reference sequence). The CDR3 sequence is CASSSSTPGANTEAFF. The CDR3 coding sequence is TGTGCCAGCAGTTCTTCCACCCCAGGAGCAAACACTGAAGCTTTCTTT.

CDR3 residues: CASSLARLSGNTIYF. Here the CDR3 DNA reads TGTGCCAGCAGCTTAGCTAGACTCTCTGGAAACACCATATATTTT. The chain uses TRBV7-2 and TRBJ1-3; no clear D gene. Per the germline V gene, CDR1 is SGHTA and CDR2 is FQGNSA. V was clipped by 0 bases and J by 0 bases, with 6 bases between them. The CDR3 contains 15 residues.

The chain links TRBV6-5 to TRBJ2-1; D might be TRBD1 (8 bases). With 2 bases removed from V and 5 bases from J, the gap between germline ends came to 16 bases. Germline V CDR1 and CDR2: MNHEY, SVGAGI. The CDR3 runs 16 residues. In DNA form, the CDR3 reads TGTGCCAGCAGTTACGTTCGAGCGGGACAGGACAATGAGCAGTTCTTC. Protein product: CASSYVRAGQDNEQFF.